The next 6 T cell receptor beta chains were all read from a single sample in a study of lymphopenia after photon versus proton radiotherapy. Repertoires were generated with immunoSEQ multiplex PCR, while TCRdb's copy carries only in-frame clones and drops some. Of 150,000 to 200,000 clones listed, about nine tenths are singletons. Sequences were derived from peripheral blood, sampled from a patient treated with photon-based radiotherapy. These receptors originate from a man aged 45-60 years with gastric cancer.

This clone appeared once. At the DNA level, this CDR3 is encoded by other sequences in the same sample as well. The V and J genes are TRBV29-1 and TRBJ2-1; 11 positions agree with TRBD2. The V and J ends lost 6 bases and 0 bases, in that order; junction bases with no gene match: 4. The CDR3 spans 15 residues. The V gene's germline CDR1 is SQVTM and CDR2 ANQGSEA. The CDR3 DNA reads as TGCAGCGTGGGGACTAGCGGCCGCTCCTACAATGAGCAGTTCTTC. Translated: CSVGTSGRSYNEQFF.

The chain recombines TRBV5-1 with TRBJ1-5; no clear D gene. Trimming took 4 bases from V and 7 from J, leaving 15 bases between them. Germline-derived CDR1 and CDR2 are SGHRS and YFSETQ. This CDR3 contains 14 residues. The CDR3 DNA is TGCGCCAGCAGCCCTGGGGAGGGCGGACAGCCCCAGCATTTT. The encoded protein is CASSPGEGGQPQHF.

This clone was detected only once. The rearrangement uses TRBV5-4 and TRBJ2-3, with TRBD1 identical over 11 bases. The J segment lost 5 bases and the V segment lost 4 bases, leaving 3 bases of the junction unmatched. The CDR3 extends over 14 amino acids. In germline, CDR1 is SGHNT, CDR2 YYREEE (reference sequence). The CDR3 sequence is CASSLGQGGDTQYF. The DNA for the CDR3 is TGTGCCAGCAGCCTGGGACAGGGGGGAGATACGCAGTATTTT.

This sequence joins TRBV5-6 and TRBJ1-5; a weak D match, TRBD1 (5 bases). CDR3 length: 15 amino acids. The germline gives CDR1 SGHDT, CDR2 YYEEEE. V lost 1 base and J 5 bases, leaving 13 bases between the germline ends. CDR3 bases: TGTGCCAGCAGCTTGTTCGGTCAGGGTGATCAGCCCCAGCATTTT. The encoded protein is CASSLFGQGDQPQHF.

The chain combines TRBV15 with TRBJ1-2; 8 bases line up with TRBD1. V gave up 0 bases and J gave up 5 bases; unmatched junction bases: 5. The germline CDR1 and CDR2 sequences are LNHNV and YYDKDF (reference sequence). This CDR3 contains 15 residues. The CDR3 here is CATSRDARTGYGYTF. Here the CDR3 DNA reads TGTGCCACCAGCAGAGATGCCCGGACAGGGTATGGCTACACCTTC.

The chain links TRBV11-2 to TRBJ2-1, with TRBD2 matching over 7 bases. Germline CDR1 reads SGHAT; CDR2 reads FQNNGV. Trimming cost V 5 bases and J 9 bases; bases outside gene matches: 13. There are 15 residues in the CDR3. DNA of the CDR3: TGTGCCAGCAGCCGCCTGGAGGCGGGAGTACGTGAGCAGTTCTTC. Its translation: CASSRLEAGVREQFF.